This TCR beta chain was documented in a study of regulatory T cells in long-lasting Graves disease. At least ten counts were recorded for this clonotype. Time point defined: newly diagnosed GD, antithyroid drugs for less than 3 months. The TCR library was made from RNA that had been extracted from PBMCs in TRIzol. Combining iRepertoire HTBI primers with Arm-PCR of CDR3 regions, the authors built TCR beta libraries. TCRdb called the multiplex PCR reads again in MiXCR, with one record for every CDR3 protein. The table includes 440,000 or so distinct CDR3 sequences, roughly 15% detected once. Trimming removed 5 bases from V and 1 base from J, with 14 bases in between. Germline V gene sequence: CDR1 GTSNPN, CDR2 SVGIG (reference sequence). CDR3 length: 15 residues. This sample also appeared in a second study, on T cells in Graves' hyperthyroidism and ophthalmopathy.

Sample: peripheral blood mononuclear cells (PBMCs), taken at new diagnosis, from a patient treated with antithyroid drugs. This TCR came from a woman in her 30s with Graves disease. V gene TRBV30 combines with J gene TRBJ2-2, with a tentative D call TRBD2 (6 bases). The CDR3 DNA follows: TGTGCCTGGGGCTTGGGCGGGATGAACACCGGGGAGCTGTTTTTT. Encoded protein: CAWGLGGMNTGELFF.